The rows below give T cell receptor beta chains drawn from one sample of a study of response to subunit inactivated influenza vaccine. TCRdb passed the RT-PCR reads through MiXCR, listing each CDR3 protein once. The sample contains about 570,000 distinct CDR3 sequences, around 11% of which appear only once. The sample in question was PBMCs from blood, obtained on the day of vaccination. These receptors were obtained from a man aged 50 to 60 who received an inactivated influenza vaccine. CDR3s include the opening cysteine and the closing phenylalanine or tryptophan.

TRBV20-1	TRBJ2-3	CSAHRTSGSDTQYF
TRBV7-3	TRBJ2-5	CASSLDRFQETQYF
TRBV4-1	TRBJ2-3	CASSPYYIGGVGTDTQYF
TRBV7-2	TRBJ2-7	CASSLRKAYEQYF
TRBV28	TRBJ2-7	CASSLVRGGEQYF
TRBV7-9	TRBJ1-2	CASSPPGLGYTF
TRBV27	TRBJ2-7	CASSPALENYEQYF
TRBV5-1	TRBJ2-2	CASNTGNTGELFF
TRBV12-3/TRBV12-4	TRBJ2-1	CASSPSGGTNEQFF
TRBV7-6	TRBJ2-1	CASSLEKLQGWVPNEQFF
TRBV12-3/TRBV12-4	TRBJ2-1	CASSLPLSSYNEQFF
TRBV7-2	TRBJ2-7	CASILPRSYEQYF
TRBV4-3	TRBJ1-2	CASSADSYYGYTF
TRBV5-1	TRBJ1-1	CASSSGSYTEAFF
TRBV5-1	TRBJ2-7	CASSPGNEQYF
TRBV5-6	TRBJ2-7	CASSMTGGYEQYF
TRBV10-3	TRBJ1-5	CAISGRADQPQHF
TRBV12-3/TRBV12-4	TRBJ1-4	CASSFNGEKLFF
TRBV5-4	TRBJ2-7	CASMFNSGEQYF
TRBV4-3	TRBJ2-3	CASSQDGQSFTDTQYF
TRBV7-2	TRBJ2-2	CASSLLAGDGELFF
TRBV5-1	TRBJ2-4	CASSLDGGRSKNIQYF
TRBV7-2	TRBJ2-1	CASSLELDAYEQFF
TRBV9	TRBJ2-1	CASSATSGEENEQFF
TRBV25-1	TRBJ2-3	CASSAIGTAVSTDTQYF
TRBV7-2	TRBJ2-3	CASSAPLALVTDTQYF
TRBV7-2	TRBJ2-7	CASSLLGDRGYEQYF
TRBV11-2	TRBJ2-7	CASSLGDRGGYEQYF
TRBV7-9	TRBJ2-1	CASSSLAFAPEQFF
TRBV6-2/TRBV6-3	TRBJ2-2	CASSLDPGELFF
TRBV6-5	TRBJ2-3	CASSYGAGGRNTQYF
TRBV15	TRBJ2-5	CATIRQGAGETQYF
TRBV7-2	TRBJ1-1	CASSFNAVNTEAFF
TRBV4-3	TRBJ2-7	CASSPRRGGTYEQYF
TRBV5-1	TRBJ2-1	CASSLALDRRFYNEQFF
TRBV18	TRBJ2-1	CASSPSAMSYNEQFF
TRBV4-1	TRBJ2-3	CASSQDVPYTQYF
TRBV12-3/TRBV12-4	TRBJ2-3	CASSKGQRADTQYF
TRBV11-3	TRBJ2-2	CASSLNRQPYTGELFF
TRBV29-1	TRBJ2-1	CSVEGRGRLNEQFF
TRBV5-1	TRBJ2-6	CASSLGGLSGANVLTF
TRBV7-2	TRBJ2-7	CASSPWGSAYEQYF
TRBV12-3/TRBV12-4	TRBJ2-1	CASSPGFGGRYNEQFF
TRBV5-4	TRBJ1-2	CASSLGTPGQGGYGYTF
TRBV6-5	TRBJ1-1	CASSYLRGNTEAFF
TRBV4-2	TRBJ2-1	CASSHGGTSVGNEQFF
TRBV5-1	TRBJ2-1	CASSVGGRGSVEQFF
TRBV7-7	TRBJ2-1	CASSLGRTPGEQFF
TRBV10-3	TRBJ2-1	CAISGTTSGGPRGNEQFF
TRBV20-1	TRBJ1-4	CSATGSVAEKLFF
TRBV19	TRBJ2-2	CASSIDRTGELFF
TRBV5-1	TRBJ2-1	CASRASGSGGYEQFF
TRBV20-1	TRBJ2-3	CSARVPEAGDWDTQYF
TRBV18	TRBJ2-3	CASRSNREAGLTDTQYF
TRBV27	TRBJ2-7	CASSYIAGGPGEQYF
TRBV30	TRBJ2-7	CAWRGAEQYF
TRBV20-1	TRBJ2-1	CARDQTNNEQFF
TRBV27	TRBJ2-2	CASSLSMTGELFF